This T cell receptor (beta chain) was sequenced in a study of T cell clones after liver transplantation. Study information: Graft-donor-reactive sequences were compared with third-party-reactive TCRbeta sequences from pre-transplant mixed lymphocyte reactions. HCV positivity affected three of eight recipients; the rest lacked autoimmune or viral indications.

Of note for this clone: The antigen remains unidentified.

Unstimulated PBMCs were sorted into CD3+CD4+ and CD3+CD8+ populations. Findings and caveats of the study: In a couple of subjects, few donor cells limited the measurable donor-reactive repertoire.

The V end was cut by 7 bases, the J end by 5 bases, with 20 bases between. Germline-derived CDR1 and CDR2 are SNHLY and FYNNEI. The CDR3 length is 15 residues. The table came from immunoSEQ multiplex PCR; TCRdb's copy has only in-frame clones and leaves some out. The table records 55,000 to 75,000 clones, approximately 63% of them present only once. This receptor was obtained from a human patient who received a liver transplant. Some T cells may be transferred from the graft donor. The chain recombines TRBV2 with TRBJ2-5; D is tentatively TRBD1 or TRBD2 (5 bases each). The material sequenced was CD4+ T cells from blood, taken at the roughly 16-month timepoint. The CDR3 reads CASTRGLGGRETQYF. As DNA, the CDR3 is TGTGCCAGCACTCGGGGCCTTGGGGGACGCGAGACCCAGTACTTC.